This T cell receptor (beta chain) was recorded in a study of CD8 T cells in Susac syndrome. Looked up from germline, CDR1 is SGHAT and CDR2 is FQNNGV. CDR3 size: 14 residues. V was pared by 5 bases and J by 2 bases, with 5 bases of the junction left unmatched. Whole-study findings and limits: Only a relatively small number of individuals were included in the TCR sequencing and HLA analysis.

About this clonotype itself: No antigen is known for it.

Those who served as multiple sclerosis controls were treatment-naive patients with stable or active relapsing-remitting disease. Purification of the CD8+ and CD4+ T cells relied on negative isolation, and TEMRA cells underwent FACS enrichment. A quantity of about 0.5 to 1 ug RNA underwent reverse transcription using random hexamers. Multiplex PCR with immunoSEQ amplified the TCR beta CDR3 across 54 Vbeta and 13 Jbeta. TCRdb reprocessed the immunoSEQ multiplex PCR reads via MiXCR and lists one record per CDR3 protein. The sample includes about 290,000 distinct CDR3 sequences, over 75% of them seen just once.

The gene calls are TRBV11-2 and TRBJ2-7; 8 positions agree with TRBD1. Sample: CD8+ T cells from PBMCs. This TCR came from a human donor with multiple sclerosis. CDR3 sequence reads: CASSGQGPTYEQYF. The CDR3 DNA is TGTGCCAGCAGCGGACAGGGACCCACCTACGAGCAGTACTTC.